What follows are 14 T cell receptor beta chains derived from one specimen sequenced in a study of cytomegalovirus exposure and HLA in healthy donors. This table comes from immunoSEQ multiplex PCR, and its TCRdb copy is limited to in-frame clones, with some not included. Of roughly 100,000 clones listed, about 88% were seen once; the top ten hold under 4.5%. The sequenced sample consisted of PBMCs. The receptors stem from a woman aged 18-29 years in good health and CMV-seropositive.

The V call is TRBV5-6, the J call TRBJ1-5, with 11 bases identical to TRBD1. Trimming removed 4 bases from V and 5 bases from J; junction bases left unmatched: 5. The CDR3 is 15 amino acids. Germline CDR1 reads SGHDT; CDR2 reads YYEEEE. The CDR3 sequence is CASSRDRGDDQPQHF. The CDR3 bases are TGTGCCAGCAGCCGGGACAGGGGGGACGATCAGCCCCAGCATTTT.

The chain combines TRBV5-4 with TRBJ2-1; 9 positions agree with TRBD1. Germline assignment: CDR1 SGHNT and CDR2 YYREEE (reference sequence). This CDR3 contains 15 residues. V lost 4 bases and J lost 4; bases outside the gene matches: 6. CDR3 DNA sequence: TGTGCCAGCAGCCCTGACAGGGGGAGATACAATGAGCAGTTCTTC. Encoded protein: CASSPDRGRYNEQFF.

This chain uses TRBV30 with TRBJ2-6; no definite D call. CDR1 GTSNPN and CDR2 SVGIG come from the germline V gene (reference sequence). Trimming took 7 bases from V and 0 from J, leaving 10 bases between them. The CDR3 length is 14 residues. The CDR3 is CASVWSSGANVLTF. The DNA of the CDR3 is TGTGCCTCGGTTTGGAGCTCTGGGGCCAACGTCCTGACTTTC.

The rearrangement uses TRBV9 and TRBJ1-2; 9 bases are a match to TRBD1. After removal of 0 bases from V and 7 bases from J, the junction contained 7 bases not matched to a gene. The length of the CDR3 is 15 residues. Germline V gene sequence: CDR1 SGDLS, CDR2 YYNGEE. CDR3 amino acids: CASSVGQGGGVGYTF. The CDR3 coding sequence is TGTGCCAGCAGCGTAGGACAGGGGGGAGGAGTTGGCTACACCTTC.

The chain has TRBV6-1 and TRBJ2-1; possible D gene TRBD2, 5 bases. This CDR3 is 13 amino acids long. Germline V lookup: CDR1 MNHNS, CDR2 SASEGT. Trimming pared 6 bases from V and 9 bases from J, leaving 15 bases between. This CDR3 reads CASRPSEEVEQFF. The CDR3 region has the DNA TGTGCCAGCAGACCAAGCGAGGAGGTTGAGCAGTTCTTC.

This rearrangement joins TRBV6-1 to TRBJ2-2; 13 bases map to TRBD2. The junction had 0 bases not matched to a gene; V was cut back by 4 bases and J by 1 base. Germline CDR1 MNHNS, CDR2 SASEGT. This CDR3 comprises 16 residues. CDR3 bases: TGTGCCAGCAGTGGACTAGCGGGGGGGAACACCGGGGAGCTGTTTTTT. This encodes CASSGLAGGNTGELFF.

The V and J genes are TRBV27 and TRBJ2-7; 7 nucleotides align to TRBD2. From germline, CDR1 is MNHEY and CDR2 SMNVEV (reference sequence). Trimming took 10 bases from V and 3 from J; bases not matched to a gene: 6. The CDR3 runs to 12 residues. CDR3 in DNA: TGTGCCACCTGGGGGGGTAACTACGAGCAGTACTTC. Protein sequence: CATWGGNYEQYF.

The chain combines TRBV30 with TRBJ2-3, with D perhaps TRBD2 (5 bases). Germline loops: CDR1 GTSNPN, CDR2 SVGIG (reference sequence). The CDR3 contains 13 residues. Trimming took off 2 bases at V and 2 bases at J, with 8 bases between the two ends. The CDR3 nucleotides are TGTGCCTGGAGTCGTAGCGACACAGATACGCAGTATTTT. It encodes CAWSRSDTDTQYF.

The V call is TRBV6-6, the J call TRBJ2-7, with D possibly TRBD2 on 6 matching bases. Trimming stripped 5 bases from V and 7 bases from J, with 15 bases between. CDR3 length equals 13 residues. The V gene's germline CDR1 is MNHNY and CDR2 SVGAGI (reference sequence). As DNA, the CDR3 is TGTGCCAGCAGTGGGAGCACCGGAGGGGAGCAGTACTTC. Protein sequence: CASSGSTGGEQYF.

The rearrangement links TRBV4-1 to TRBJ2-7; no firm D call. V was trimmed by 0 bases and J by 6 bases, leaving 9 bases between them. Germline V gene data show CDR1 as MGHRA and CDR2 as YSYEKL. The CDR3 length is 13 residues. The CDR3 DNA is TGCGCCAGCAGCCAAGACGGGTTCGGCGAGCAGTACTTC. Its protein is CASSQDGFGEQYF.

This sequence joins TRBV2 and TRBJ2-1; D is unclear. This CDR3 has 11 residues. The germline gives CDR1 SNHLY, CDR2 FYNNEI. V was clipped by 2 bases and J by 13 bases, with 9 bases between them. Here the CDR3 DNA reads TGTGCCAGCAGTGAATCCCAGGTACAGTTCTTC. Its protein is CASSESQVQFF.

The chain carries TRBV5-1 and TRBJ1-4, with 8 bases that match TRBD1. Trimming cost V 2 bases and J 8 bases; bases outside gene matches: 8. The V gene's germline CDR1 is SGHRS and CDR2 YFSETQ. The CDR3 runs 15 residues. This CDR3 reads CASSFSRGLGEKLFF. In DNA, the CDR3 is TGCGCCAGCAGCTTCAGCAGGGGGCTGGGGGAAAAACTGTTTTTT.

V usage is TRBV11-2 and J usage is TRBJ2-2; the D is unclear. Trimming cost V 1 base and J 7 bases, with 4 bases left between them. Germline V CDR1 and CDR2: SGHAT, FQNNGV. The CDR3 spans 12 residues. Here the CDR3 DNA reads TGTGCCAGCAGCTTAGCATTCGGGGAGCTGTTTTTT. Its protein is CASSLAFGELFF.

The chain uses TRBV27 and TRBJ1-2; D gene ambiguous. CDR3 length equals 13 residues. Germline V gives CDR1 MNHEY, CDR2 SMNVEV (reference sequence). The ends were cut back, 3 bases at V and 0 bases at J, with 5 bases in the middle. DNA of the CDR3: TGTGCCAGCAGTTTGGGCACTAACTATGGCTACACCTTC. Translating gives CASSLGTNYGYTF.